The 25 T cell receptor beta chains below all came from one sample that was sequenced in a study of early stage breast cancer tumors. Method: immunoSEQ multiplex PCR; TCRdb's copy keeps in-frame clones and lacks some. The sample yields under 35,000 clones, approximately 84% seen once. Material: blood. The receptors originated from a person aged 45 to 59 with breast cancer.

This clone is a singleton in its sample. The chain couples TRBV30 to TRBJ1-2; no definite D call. The V and J ends lost 3 bases and 8 bases respectively, with 16 bases between them. Germline lookup yields CDR1 GTSNPN and CDR2 SVGIG (reference sequence). CDR3 length equals 13 residues. As DNA, the CDR3 is TGTGCCTGGAGCATAAGGACTATCACCGGCTACACCTTC. Protein sequence: CAWSIRTITGYTF.

A single count supports this clone. This chain joins TRBV7-6 and TRBJ2-1; D remains ambiguous. V was cut by 2 bases and J by 5 bases, with 7 bases left in between. Germline V gene data show CDR1 as SGHVS and CDR2 as FNYEAQ. The length of the CDR3 is 13 residues. The CDR3 region is CASSLFGDNEQFF. The CDR3 region has the DNA TGTGCCAGCAGCTTATTCGGTGACAATGAGCAGTTCTTC.

This chain connects TRBV5-1 to TRBJ1-2, with D uncertain. CDR3 length: 14 residues. V lost 4 bases, J lost 5 bases, and 15 bases lay in between. Germline CDR1 is SGHRS and CDR2 is YFSETQ. CDR3 nucleotide sequence: TGCGCCAGCAGCCCCTGGGAGGCCGGGTATGGCTACACCTTC. Protein sequence: CASSPWEAGYGYTF.

The rearrangement uses TRBV27 and TRBJ2-1; 14 positions match TRBD2. CDR1 is MNHEY, CDR2 SMNVEV, per germline (reference sequence). V dropped 3 bases and J dropped 7; count of bases not matched to a gene: 5. The CDR3 sequence is 16 residues long. The CDR3 coding sequence is TGTGCCAGCAGTTTTTCGACTAGCGGGAGGGGGAATGAGCAGTTCTTC. Its protein product is CASSFSTSGRGNEQFF.

The chain joins TRBV18 to TRBJ1-4; 8 nucleotides agree with TRBD1. J gave up 8 bases and V 6 bases, and 8 bases lay outside the gene matches. This CDR3 has 14 amino acids. CDR1 is KGHSH and CDR2 is LQKENI in the germline V gene. CDR3: CASSPDRGSEKLFF. CDR3 nucleotides: TGTGCCAGCTCCCCCGACAGGGGCAGCGAAAAACTGTTTTTT.

This chain connects TRBV19 to TRBJ2-3; no clear D gene. Germline assignment: CDR1 LNHDA and CDR2 SQIVND (reference sequence). Trimming left V 1 base short and J 3 bases short, with 8 bases between. CDR3 length equals 14 residues. As DNA, the CDR3 is TGTGCCAGTAGTATAGGGATCCTTACAGATACGCAGTATTTT. As protein: CASSIGILTDTQYF.

This chain uses TRBV11-2 with TRBJ2-7, with 9 bases identical to TRBD2. The V gene end was trimmed by 5 bases and the J gene end by 2 bases; junction bases not matched to a gene: 13. Per germline, CDR1 SGHAT and CDR2 FQNNGV. The CDR3 extends over 17 amino acids. The DNA for the CDR3 is TGTGCCAGCAGCCCCCCTAGGGCGGGAGGGCGGCCCTACGAGCAGTACTTC. Protein: CASSPPRAGGRPYEQYF.

The V gene is TRBV6-4, the J gene TRBJ2-6; D perhaps matches TRBD2 (6 bases). The germline V and J ends were trimmed by 0 bases and 0 bases, with 12 bases remaining between them. From germline, CDR1 is MRHNA and CDR2 SNTAGT. The CDR3 totals 18 residues. For the CDR3, the DNA is TGTGCCAGCAGTGACTCTGGTGGGAGGTCCTCTGGGGCCAACGTCCTGACTTTC. Translation: CASSDSGGRSSGANVLTF.

This chain uses TRBV11-2 with TRBJ2-1; either TRBD1 or TRBD2 may supply D (5 bases each). Germline CDR1 is SGHAT and CDR2 is FQNNGV. With 1 base removed from V and 9 bases from J, the gap between germline ends came to 13 bases. The CDR3 contains 14 residues. CDR3 sequence reads: CASSLVAGASEQFF. As DNA, the CDR3 is TGTGCCAGCAGCTTAGTGGCCGGGGCAAGTGAGCAGTTCTTC.

This chain joins TRBV6-4 and TRBJ2-2; D possibly uses TRBD1 or TRBD2 (5 bases each). The CDR3 runs 16 residues. Trimming left V 0 bases short and J 6 bases short, with 14 bases between. From germline, CDR1 is MRHNA and CDR2 SNTAGT. The CDR3 region has the DNA TGTGCCAGCAGTGACTCTGGGGGAACGGGGTCCGGGGAGCTGTTTTTT. This codes for CASSDSGGTGSGELFF.

In its sample, this clone was seen once. The chain has TRBV28 and TRBJ1-6; TRBD1 agrees at 7 bases. V shed 3 bases and J 9 bases; nucleotides not matched to a gene: 8. This CDR3 has 15 amino acids. CDR1 and CDR2 (germline): MDHEN, SYDVKM. CDR3 amino acids: CASSLQTGRSSPLHF. The CDR3 region has the DNA TGTGCCAGCAGTTTGCAGACAGGGAGGTCTTCACCCCTCCACTTT.

V is TRBV5-1 and J is TRBJ1-4; no clear D gene. The germline gives CDR1 SGHRS, CDR2 YFSETQ. CDR3 length: 15 residues. V gave up 4 bases and J gave up 0 bases, with 10 bases separating them. CDR3: CASSRDGATNEKLFF. In DNA form, the CDR3 reads TGCGCCAGCAGCAGAGACGGAGCAACTAATGAAAAACTGTTTTTT. Using reference TRBV5-1 and TRBJ1-4 for the parts outside the CDR3, the full variable domain is KAGVTQTPRYLIKTRGQQVTLSCSPISGHRSVSWYQQTPGQGLQFLFEYFSETQRNKGNFPGRFSGRQFSNSRSEMNVSTLELGDSALYLCASSRDGATNEKLFFGSGTQLSVL.

The rearrangement links TRBV18 to TRBJ2-6; D gene unclear. The germline CDR1 and CDR2 sequences are KGHSH and LQKENI. Trimming took off 3 bases at V and 0 bases at J, with 18 bases between the two ends. The CDR3 consists of 19 residues. CDR3 DNA sequence: TGTGCCAGCTCACCGACCGGGCCCTTTACCTTCTCTGGGGCCAACGTCCTGACTTTC. Protein product: CASSPTGPFTFSGANVLTF.

The CDR3 nucleotides read TGTGCCAGCAGTGAGGGACCGGCCGTCGCTTTCTTT. Its translation: CASSEGPAVAFF. The genes are TRBV6-5 and TRBJ1-1; tentative D call: TRBD1 (5 bases). CDR3 length equals 12 residues. Trimming removed 5 bases from V and 11 bases from J, with 15 bases in between. CDR1 MNHEY and CDR2 SVGAGI come from the germline V gene.

The chain is built from TRBV28 and TRBJ2-3; TRBD1 aligns across 9 bases. The ends lost 4 bases at V and 2 bases at J; junction bases unmatched: 13. Per the germline V gene, CDR1 is MDHEN and CDR2 is SYDVKM. CDR3 size: 18 residues. The chain's CDR3 is CASSSPEAGTGYTDTQYF. The CDR3 DNA sequence: TGTGCCAGCAGTTCCCCAGAGGCCGGGACAGGGTACACAGATACGCAGTATTTT. The variable domain in full, completed from reference TRBV28 and TRBJ2-3, reads DVKVTQSSRYLVKRTGEKVFLECVQDMDHENMFWYRQDPGLGLRLIYFSYDVKMKEKGDIPEGYSVSREKKERFSLILESASTNQTSMYLCASSSPEAGTGYTDTQYFGPGTRLTVL.

This rearrangement joins TRBV27 to TRBJ1-6; no firm D call. This CDR3 contains 16 residues. Per the germline V gene, CDR1 is MNHEY and CDR2 is SMNVEV (reference sequence). V was shortened by 1 base and J by 0 bases, with 7 bases between the two germline ends. CDR3 sequence reads: CASSLFRGSYNSPLHF. The CDR3 DNA is TGTGCCAGCAGTTTATTCCGGGGCTCCTATAATTCACCCCTCCACTTT.

The rearrangement uses TRBV9 and TRBJ1-2; 8 bases map to TRBD1. The V and J ends lost 1 base and 5 bases, in that order; junction bases with no gene match: 10. CDR1 and CDR2 from the germline V gene are SGDLS and YYNGEE. The CDR3 has 16 residues. The CDR3 DNA reads TGTGCCAGCAGCGTACGACCGGACAGGGTGGGGTATGGCTACACCTTC. Translation gives CASSVRPDRVGYGYTF.

The chain has TRBV11-2 and TRBJ2-7; 9 bases match TRBD1. CDR3 length equals 15 residues. V lost 5 bases to trimming and J lost 2 bases; unmatched junction nucleotides: 7. Germline lookup yields CDR1 SGHAT and CDR2 FQNNGV. The DNA of the CDR3 is TGTGCCAGCAGCACCGGGACAGGGAGGACCTACGAGCAGTACTTC. It codes for CASSTGTGRTYEQYF.

The chain combines TRBV4-3 with TRBJ1-1, with TRBD1 matching over 9 bases. Trimming took 2 bases from V and 5 from J; bases not matched to a gene: 3. The CDR3 is 14 amino acids. Germline lookup yields CDR1 LGHNA and CDR2 YSLEER. CDR3 sequence: CASSQPDRGTEAFF. The CDR3 coding sequence is TGCGCCAGCAGCCAACCAGACAGGGGGACTGAAGCTTTCTTT.

The chain combines TRBV28 with TRBJ2-5, with TRBD2 matching 12 bases. Losses at the gene ends were 6 bases for V and 5 bases for J; bases not matched to a gene: 13. The CDR3 has 17 residues. The germline CDR1 and CDR2 sequences are MDHEN and SYDVKM. As DNA, the CDR3 is TGTGCCAGCAGCCCAGCTAGCGGGGGGGCACCTTGGGAGACCCAGTACTTC. This translates into CASSPASGGAPWETQYF.

The V and J genes are TRBV7-3 and TRBJ1-6; D unclear. Trimming removed 2 bases from V and 7 bases from J, with 6 bases in between. The CDR3 covers 13 residues. The germline V gene encodes CDR1 SGHTA and CDR2 FQGTGA. CDR3 DNA: TGTGCCAGCAGCTTAGATCGGAATTCACCCCTCCACTTT. It is translated as CASSLDRNSPLHF.

The rearrangement links TRBV6-1 to TRBJ2-2; 8 nucleotides match TRBD2. CDR1 and CDR2 from the germline V gene are MNHNS and SASEGT. CDR3 size: 14 residues. J was trimmed by 4 bases and V by 8 bases; bases with no gene match: 6. The CDR3 nucleotides are TGTGCCAGCTCACGGGAGGGCCTCACCGGGGAGCTGTTTTTT. Translated, it gives CASSREGLTGELFF.

The V call is TRBV19, the J call TRBJ1-1; unclear D gene. V lost 0 bases, J lost 6 bases, and 8 bases lay in between. The germline V gene has CDR1 LNHDA and CDR2 SQIVND (reference sequence). The CDR3 runs to 13 residues. The CDR3 loop reads CASSIDSWAEAFF. CDR3 nucleotide sequence: TGTGCCAGTAGTATAGATTCGTGGGCTGAAGCTTTCTTT.

The chain uses TRBV7-9 and TRBJ1-1; unclear D gene. The CDR3 consists of 12 residues. The V gene lost 1 base and the J gene lost 7 bases, with 7 bases spanning the gap. Germline CDR1 reads SEHNR; CDR2 reads FQNEAQ (reference sequence). The CDR3 bases are TGTGCCAGCAGCTTAGATTCTTTTGAAGCTTTCTTT. Its translation is CASSLDSFEAFF. The complete variable domain, with remaining parts taken from reference TRBV7-9 and TRBJ1-1, reads DTGVSQNPRHKITKRGQNVTFRCDPISEHNRLYWYRQTLGQGPEFLTYFQNEAQLEKSRLLSDRFSAERPKGSFSTLEIQRTEQGDSAMYLCASSLDSFEAFFGQGTRLTVV.

The rearrangement uses TRBV5-1 and TRBJ2-1; D remains unclear. V lost 5 bases, J lost 0 bases, and 3 bases lay in between. This CDR3 has 12 residues. The germline CDR1 and CDR2 sequences are SGHRS and YFSETQ. The CDR3 DNA sequence: TGCGCCAGCAGTGACTCCTACAATGAGCAGTTCTTC. Amino acid sequence: CASSDSYNEQFF.